This TCR beta chain is from a study of T cells after yellow fever vaccination. Whole-study context: Those fractions that held only low numbers of cells were prepared using the SMART-Seq v4 Ultra Low Input RNA kit.

Notes on this clonotype: Antigen specificity is unknown.

Germline V gene sequence: CDR1 SGHVS, CDR2 FQNEAQ. V shed 2 bases and J shed 4 bases, with 14 bases lying between them. This CDR3 comprises 15 residues. A universal primer site and UMIs were added as TCR cDNA was made by 5'RACE template switching. TCRdb recomputed calls from the 5' RACE reads with MiXCR, one row per CDR3 protein. The sample yields 300,000 to 350,000 distinct CDR3 sequences, roughly 8.4% seen once. Study-level findings and limits: Only a small proportion of the clonotypes turned up in both the CD4 and the CD8 compartments, likely arising from convergent recombination. A large majority of primary-vaccination clones showed up again after the booster (approximately 96% CD4, around 85% CD8).

The chain links TRBV7-8 to TRBJ1-1, with D perhaps matching TRBD1 (5 bases). Source: PBMCs, taken roughly 45 days after the first yellow fever vaccination. The sequence came from a man between 18 and 35 years old who received the YFV17D yellow fever vaccine. CDR3 region: CASSLFGSGITEAFF. The DNA of the CDR3 is TGTGCCAGCAGCTTATTTGGTTCAGGGATCACTGAAGCTTTCTTT. The full variable domain, its missing parts supplied by reference TRBV7-8 and TRBJ1-1, is GAGVSQSPRYKVAKRGQDVALRCDPISGHVSLFWYQQALGQGPEFLTYFQNEAQLDKSGLPSDRFFAERPEGSVSTLKIQRTQQEDSAVYLCASSLFGSGITEAFFGQGTRLTVV.